This TCR beta chain was identified during a study of graft-versus-host responses after intestinal transplantation. Study-wide findings and caveats: Graft-versus-host to host-versus-graft clonal ratios in allografts were high in patients with graft-donor T cell macrochimerism. GvH clones were identified in recipient marrow, with some first appearing in ileum or blood.

In its sample, this clone was seen once. Antigen unknown. This CDR3 has 15 residues. The germline V gene encodes CDR1 SGHAT and CDR2 FQNNGV. V lost 0 bases to trimming and J lost 9 bases, with 12 bases between them. Clones were read by immunoSEQ multiplex PCR, and TCRdb kept only the in-frame ones, dropping some. The sample consists of tens of thousands of clones, roughly 91% of them appearing once. The sequencing used unstimulated CD4+ T cells sorted from spleen or lymph node cells, collected before intestinal transplant. The J gene is TRBJ1-6, the V gene TRBV11-2; D ambiguous. This TCR was sampled from a human donor who received an intestinal transplant. Here the CDR3 DNA reads TGTGCCAGCAGCTTAGAGGTCGTCCCAGGTTCACCCCTCCACTTT. As protein: CASSLEVVPGSPLHF. Full variable domain (rest looked up from reference TRBV11-2 and TRBJ1-6): EAGVAQSPRYKIIEKRQSVAFWCNPISGHATLYWYQQILGQGPKLLIQFQNNGVVDDSQLPKDRFSAERLKGVDSTLKIQPAKLEDSAVYLCASSLEVVPGSPLHFGNGTRLTVT.